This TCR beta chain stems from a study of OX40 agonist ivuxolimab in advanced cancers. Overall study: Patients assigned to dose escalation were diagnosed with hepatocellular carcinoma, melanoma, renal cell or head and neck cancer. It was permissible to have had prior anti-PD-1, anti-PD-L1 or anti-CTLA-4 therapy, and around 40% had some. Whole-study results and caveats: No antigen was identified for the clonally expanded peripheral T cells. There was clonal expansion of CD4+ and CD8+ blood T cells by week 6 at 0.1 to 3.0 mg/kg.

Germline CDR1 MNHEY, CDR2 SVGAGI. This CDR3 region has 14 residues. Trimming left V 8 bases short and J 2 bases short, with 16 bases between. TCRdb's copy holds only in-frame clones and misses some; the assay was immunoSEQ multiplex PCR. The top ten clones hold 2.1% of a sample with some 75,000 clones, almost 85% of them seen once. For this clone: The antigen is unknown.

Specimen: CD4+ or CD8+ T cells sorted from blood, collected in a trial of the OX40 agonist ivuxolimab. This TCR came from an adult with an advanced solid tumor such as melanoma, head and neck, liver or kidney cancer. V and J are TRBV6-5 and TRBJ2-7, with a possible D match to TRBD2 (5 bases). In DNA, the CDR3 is TGTGCCAGCCTATCGCCGGGAATTACCTACGAGCAGTACTTC. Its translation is CASLSPGITYEQYF.